This entry lists 24 T cell receptor beta chains sequenced from one sample in a study of CD8+CD57+ T cells in acquired aplastic anemia (dated by TCRdb to 2017 to 2018). Data came from an Illumina HiSeq 2000. Genomic DNA served as template for TCR beta VDJ combination and CDR3 sequence profiling. Using fastp trimming at Q25 and MiXCR clonotype assembly, TCRdb reanalyzed the public sequencing data and kept in-frame beta chains. Every CDR3 protein is listed once, alongside the most common genes and DNA of its rows. For this sample the table gives 150,000 to 200,000 distinct CDR3 sequences, of which about 64% were detected only once. Of the sample, 46% falls within the top ten clones. Sequencing was done on a sample of sorted CD4+, CD8+, or CD8+CD57+ T cells (not recorded which) from PBMCs. The receptors shown here come from a human donor with severe aplastic anemia or a healthy control (not recorded which).

The chain recombines TRBV10-3 with TRBJ2-7, with D possibly being TRBD2 (6 bases). This CDR3 has 13 residues. Deletions cut 8 bases from V and 3 bases from J, with 14 bases between. The germline V gene encodes CDR1 ENHRY and CDR2 SYGVKD. DNA for the CDR3: TGTGCCATCGGGGGGTCAGGGTACTACGAGCAGTACTTC. Protein: CAIGGSGYYEQYF.

The rearrangement uses TRBV7-9 and TRBJ2-3, with 12 nucleotides matching TRBD2. V shed 3 bases, J shed 6 bases, and the junction held 4 bases outside the gene matches. This CDR3 comprises 15 residues. CDR1 is SEHNR, CDR2 FQNEAQ, per germline (reference sequence). CDR3 sequence reads: CASSFLAGGRDTQYF. CDR3 in DNA: TGTGCCAGCAGCTTTCTAGCGGGGGGGCGGGATACGCAGTATTTT.

The chain joins TRBV13 to TRBJ1-2, with D maybe TRBD1 (5 bases). The CDR3 totals 13 residues. V lost 5 bases and J 5 bases, leaving 12 bases between the germline ends. CDR1 is PRHDT and CDR2 is FYEKMQ in the germline V gene (reference sequence). The CDR3 loop is CASSLGPAYGYTF. The CDR3 region has the DNA TGTGCCAGCAGCCTGGGACCGGCATATGGCTACACCTTC.

The V and J genes are TRBV6-9 and TRBJ1-6, with 7 positions matching TRBD1. J gave up 9 bases and V 7 bases, and 9 bases lay outside the gene matches. The CDR3 has 14 residues. Germline-derived CDR1 and CDR2 are MNHGY and SVAAGI. The CDR3 DNA reads as TGTGCCAGCATCCCAGGGGGATTCGGTTCACCCCTCCACTTT. Protein product: CASIPGGFGSPLHF.

The rearrangement joins TRBV7-9 to TRBJ2-3; no clear D. This CDR3 is built from 14 residues. The V gene lost 5 bases and the J gene lost 6 bases, with 15 bases spanning the gap. Germline V gene sequence: CDR1 SEHNR, CDR2 FQNEAQ (reference sequence). The CDR3 sequence is CASSARTGGDTQYF. The DNA for the CDR3 is TGTGCCAGCAGCGCCAGGACGGGTGGGGATACGCAGTATTTT.

V is TRBV15 and J is TRBJ1-5; D remains ambiguous. The CDR3 is 13 residues long. V was trimmed by 2 bases and J by 6 bases, leaving 8 bases between them. CDR1 is LNHNV and CDR2 is YYDKDF in the germline V gene (reference sequence). The CDR3 DNA follows: TGTGCCACCAGCAGACATCATCGTCAGCCCCAGCATTTT. Protein: CATSRHHRQPQHF.

Notes on this clonotype: This may be a read error: a much more frequent sequence differs by one nucleotide. The chain has TRBV24-1 and TRBJ2-7, with 11 bases aligning to TRBD1. Per germline, CDR1 KGHDR and CDR2 SFDVKD. J was trimmed by 2 bases and V by 0 bases; bases with no gene match: 2. This CDR3 has 16 amino acids. CDR3 region: CATSDLEGQGAYEQYF. As DNA, the CDR3 is TGTGCCACCAGTGATTTGGAGGGACAGGGGGCCTACGAGCAGTACTTC.

Ten or more counts support this clonotype. As DNA, the CDR3 is TGTGCCAGCAGTTACTCGATGGAGAATTCACCCCTCCACTTT. This codes for CASSYSMENSPLHF. The chain is built from TRBV6-6 and TRBJ1-6; D gene uncertain. V was trimmed by 0 bases and J by 7 bases, leaving 7 bases between them. This CDR3 is built from 14 residues. Germline values: CDR1 MNHNY, CDR2 SVGAGI (reference sequence).

Turning to this clonotype: An end of the junction differs from the germline gene, which may be a read error. The rearrangement joins TRBV5-5 to TRBJ2-7, with D perhaps TRBD1 (5 bases). The CDR3 extends over 13 amino acids. The germline V gene has CDR1 SGHKS and CDR2 YYEKEE (reference sequence). This CDR3 is CASSGQGNYEQYF. Written as DNA, the CDR3 is TGCGCCAGCAGTGGACAAGGGAACTACGAGCAGTACTTC. The variable domain in full, completed from reference TRBV5-5 and TRBJ2-7, reads DAGVTQSPTHLIKTRGQQVTLRCSPISGHKSVSWYQQVLGQGPQFIFQYYEKEERGRGNFPDRFSARQFPNYSSELNVNALLLGDSALYLCASSGQGNYEQYFGPGTRLTVT.

The chain uses TRBV5-1 and TRBJ2-2; 8 nucleotides line up with TRBD1. CDR3 length: 14 amino acids. Germline CDR1 SGHRS, CDR2 YFSETQ. V lost 5 bases to trimming and J lost 5 bases; unmatched junction nucleotides: 5. CDR3 sequence: CASSQTGATGELFF. The DNA for the CDR3 is TGCGCCAGCAGTCAGACAGGGGCAACCGGGGAGCTGTTTTTT.

The chain joins TRBV19 to TRBJ1-5; D perhaps matches TRBD1 (5 bases). Germline V gene data show CDR1 as LNHDA and CDR2 as SQIVND (reference sequence). This CDR3 region has 12 residues. The V gene lost 8 bases and the J gene lost 10 bases, with 15 bases spanning the gap. CDR3 residues: CASSTQGGPQHF. CDR3 DNA: TGTGCCAGTTCGACCCAGGGTGGACCCCAGCATTTT.

The CDR3 DNA reads as TGTGCCAGTAGTACACCGAGACAGACTAGCGGAGTTATAGGAGATACGCAGTATTTT. The encoded protein is CASSTPRQTSGVIGDTQYF. V is TRBV19 and J is TRBJ2-3; 9 nucleotides agree with TRBD2. This CDR3 comprises 19 residues. Losses at the gene ends were 4 bases for V and 5 bases for J; bases not matched to a gene: 19. Germline CDR1 reads LNHDA; CDR2 reads SQIVND (reference sequence).

The gene calls are TRBV15 and TRBJ1-5; the D is unclear. CDR3 size: 14 residues. V lost 0 bases to trimming and J lost 1 base, with 4 bases between them. In germline, CDR1 is LNHNV, CDR2 YYDKDF (reference sequence). CDR3 sequence (DNA): TGTGCCACCAGCAGAGACAGGAGCAATCAGCCCCAGCATTTT. Encoded protein: CATSRDRSNQPQHF.

This clonotype was found a few times. This CDR3 reads CASSLQGARSPLHF. CDR3 nucleotides: TGTGCCAGCAGCTTGCAGGGGGCAAGATCACCCCTCCACTTT. The J gene is TRBJ1-6, the V gene TRBV5-8, with TRBD1 matching over 8 bases. The CDR3 spans 14 residues. CDR1 is SGHTS and CDR2 is YDEGEE in the germline V gene. With V trimmed by 1 base and J by 10 bases, 4 bases remained unmatched.

The chain recombines TRBV2 with TRBJ1-5; D is possibly TRBD1 (6 bases). The CDR3 totals 15 residues. The germline V gene encodes CDR1 SNHLY and CDR2 FYNNEI. The ends were cut back, 6 bases at V and 2 bases at J, with 14 bases in the middle. In nucleotides, the CDR3 is TGTGCCAGCAGGGAGTTGACAGGTGGCAATCAGCCCCAGCATTTT. Protein sequence: CASRELTGGNQPQHF.

Ten or more counts support this clonotype. V and J are TRBV6-5 and TRBJ2-7, with 7 bases matching TRBD1. J gave up 0 bases and V 5 bases, and 10 bases lay outside the gene matches. Germline V gives CDR1 MNHEY, CDR2 SVGAGI. The CDR3 extends over 16 amino acids. CDR3 sequence reads: CASSHPGQTSSYEQYF. The CDR3, as DNA: TGTGCCAGCAGTCACCCGGGACAGACAAGCTCCTACGAGCAGTACTTC.

The rearrangement uses TRBV7-9 and TRBJ2-7, with 8 bases that match TRBD1. The CDR3 is 15 residues long. With 4 bases clipped from V and 2 bases from J, the junction kept 7 bases outside the gene matches. CDR1 and CDR2 from the germline V gene are SEHNR and FQNEAQ (reference sequence). CDR3: CASSWTGTGPYEQYF. The CDR3 nucleotides are TGTGCCAGCAGCTGGACCGGGACAGGTCCCTACGAGCAGTACTTC. Filled out from reference TRBV7-9 and TRBJ2-7, the complete variable domain reads DTGVSQNPRHKITKRGQNVTFRCDPISEHNRLYWYRQTLGQGPEFLTYFQNEAQLEKSRLLSDRFSAERPKGSFSTLEIQRTEQGDSAMYLCASSWTGTGPYEQYFGPGTRLTVT.

The chain couples TRBV6-2 or TRBV6-3 to TRBJ2-7, with a possible D match to TRBD2 (5 bases). Germline V CDR1 and CDR2: MNHEY, SVGEGT. The V gene lost 3 bases and the J gene lost 2 bases, with 11 bases spanning the gap. This CDR3 region has 14 residues. The CDR3 nucleotides read TGTGCCAGCAGTTATGGACGGGAAGCCTACGAGCAGTACTTC. This translates into CASSYGREAYEQYF.

This chain connects TRBV20-1 to TRBJ2-7, with no clear D. This CDR3 is built from 13 residues. Germline V gene lookup returns CDR1 DFQATT and CDR2 SNEGSKA (reference sequence). Trimming stripped 6 bases from V and 1 base from J, with 13 bases between. CDR3 sequence (DNA): TGCAGTGCCCCCCCGCCGAATTCCTACGAGCAGTACTTC. This gives the protein CSAPPPNSYEQYF.

A remark on this clonotype: A read error may explain this, as a much larger clone is one base away. This sequence joins TRBV7-9 and TRBJ2-2; tentative D call: TRBD2 (5 bases). The germline gives CDR1 SEHNR, CDR2 FQNEAQ (reference sequence). The CDR3 extends over 16 amino acids. The CDR3 DNA is TGTGCCGGCAGCTTGTGGGGTGGCGGGTTCACCGGGGAGCTGTTTTTT. Amino acid sequence: CAGSLWGGGFTGELFF.

This clonotype was seen repeatedly, ten times or more. This chain connects TRBV9 to TRBJ2-3; 9 nucleotides line up with TRBD2. The length of the CDR3 is 17 residues. Germline CDR1 reads SGDLS; CDR2 reads YYNGEE. The V and J ends lost 0 bases and 1 base, in that order; junction bases with no gene match: 6. CDR3 bases: TGTGCCAGCAGCGTAGACCTGGAGCGGGGGGGCACAGATACGCAGTATTTT. Protein sequence: CASSVDLERGGTDTQYF.

V gene TRBV19 combines with J gene TRBJ2-7; D perhaps matches TRBD1 (5 bases). The CDR3 totals 13 residues. The V and J ends lost 4 bases and 0 bases respectively, with 7 bases between them. In germline, CDR1 is LNHDA, CDR2 SQIVND (reference sequence). CDR3 amino acids: CASSRQISYEQYF. The CDR3 bases are TGTGCCAGTAGTAGACAGATCTCCTACGAGCAGTACTTC.

In its sample, this clonotype was seen many times. The chain couples TRBV7-9 to TRBJ1-3; D remains ambiguous. V was clipped by 5 bases and J by 2 bases, with 19 bases between them. The CDR3 covers 17 residues. The germline V gene has CDR1 SEHNR and CDR2 FQNEAQ (reference sequence). The CDR3 protein is CASSLHGVEVAGNTIYF. CDR3 in DNA: TGTGCCAGCAGCCTGCACGGGGTAGAAGTGGCTGGAAACACCATATATTTT.

This chain links TRBV5-5 with TRBJ1-1, with a weak D call TRBD1 (5 bases). Deletions cut 4 bases from V and 5 bases from J, with 15 bases between. The CDR3 covers 14 residues. Germline-derived CDR1 and CDR2 are SGHKS and YYEKEE (reference sequence). The DNA for the CDR3 is TGTGCCAGCAGCGTGAGCGGGGCGGGTACTGAAGCTTTCTTT. Its translation: CASSVSGAGTEAFF.